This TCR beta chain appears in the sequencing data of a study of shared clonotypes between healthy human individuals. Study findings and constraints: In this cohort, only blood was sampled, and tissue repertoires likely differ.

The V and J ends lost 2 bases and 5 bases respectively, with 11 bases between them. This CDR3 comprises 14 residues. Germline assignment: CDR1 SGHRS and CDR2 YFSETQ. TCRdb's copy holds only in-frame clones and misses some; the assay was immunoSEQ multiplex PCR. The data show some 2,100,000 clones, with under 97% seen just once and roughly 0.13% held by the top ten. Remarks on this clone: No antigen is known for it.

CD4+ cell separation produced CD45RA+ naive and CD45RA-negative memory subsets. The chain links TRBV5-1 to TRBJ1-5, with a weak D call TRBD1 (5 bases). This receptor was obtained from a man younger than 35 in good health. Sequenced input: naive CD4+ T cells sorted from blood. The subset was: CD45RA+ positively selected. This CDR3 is CASSFGAGDQPQHF. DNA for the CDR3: TGCGCCAGCAGCTTTGGGGCAGGAGATCAGCCCCAGCATTTT.